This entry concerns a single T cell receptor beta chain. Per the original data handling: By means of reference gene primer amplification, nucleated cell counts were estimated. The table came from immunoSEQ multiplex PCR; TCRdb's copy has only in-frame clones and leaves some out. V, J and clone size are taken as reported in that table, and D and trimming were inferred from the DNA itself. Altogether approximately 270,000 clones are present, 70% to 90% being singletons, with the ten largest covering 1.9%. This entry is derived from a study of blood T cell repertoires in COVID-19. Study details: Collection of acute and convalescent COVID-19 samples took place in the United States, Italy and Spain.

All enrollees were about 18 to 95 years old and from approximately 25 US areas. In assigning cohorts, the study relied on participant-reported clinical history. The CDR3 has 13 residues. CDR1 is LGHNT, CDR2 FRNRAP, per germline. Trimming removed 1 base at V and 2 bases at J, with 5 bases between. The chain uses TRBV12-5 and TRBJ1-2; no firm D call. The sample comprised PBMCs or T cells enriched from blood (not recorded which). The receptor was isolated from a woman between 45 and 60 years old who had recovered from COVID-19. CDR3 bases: TGTGCTAGTGGTTTGGGACTCAACTATGGCTACACCTTC. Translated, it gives CASGLGLNYGYTF.